These T cell receptor beta chains were read from a single sample in a study of beta chain features in type 1 diabetes. Sequencing was performed with immunoSEQ multiplex PCR; in TCRdb, only in-frame clones are kept and a portion is missing. The table includes hundreds of thousands of clones, about an eighth detected once. The sample consisted of naive CD4+ T cells from blood. All receptors come from a man younger than 30 with type 1 diabetes. Each CDR3 is given with its conserved first and last residue. A D gene is named only where the DNA matches it firmly. Clone size is shown for a subset of rows, as once, few, many or a class of expanded clone.

CDR3 protein: CASVDPGTARTGELFF; CDR3 DNA: TGCGCCAGCGTTGACCCCGGGACTGCGAGGACCGGGGAGCTGTTTTTT; clone size: NA; D gene: NA; V gene: TRBV10-2; J gene: TRBJ2-2
CDR3 protein: CASSRGSNQPQHF; CDR3 DNA: TGTGCCAGCAGCAGGGGAAGCAATCAGCCCCAGCATTTT; clone size: few; D gene: NA; V gene: TRBV6-5; J gene: TRBJ1-5
CDR3 protein: CAISEYGELNIQYF; CDR3 DNA: TGTGCCATCAGTGAATATGGGGAATTAAACATTCAGTACTTC; clone size: few; D gene: NA; V gene: TRBV10-3; J gene: TRBJ2-4
CDR3 protein: CASTGTGRNEQYF; CDR3 DNA: TGCGCCAGCACTGGGACAGGGCGTAACGAGCAGTACTTC; clone size: few; D gene: TRBD1; V gene: TRBV5-1; J gene: TRBJ2-7
CDR3 protein: CASRTTEIGAFF; CDR3 DNA: TGTGCCAGCAGGACGACTGAGATTGGGGCTTTCTTT; clone size: NA; D gene: NA; V gene: TRBV6-6; J gene: TRBJ1-1
CDR3 protein: CSGRVNYGYTF; CDR3 DNA: TGCAGTGGGAGAGTTAACTATGGCTACACCTTC; clone size: NA; D gene: NA; V gene: TRBV20-1; J gene: TRBJ1-2
CDR3 protein: CASSLGSGGGEQYF; CDR3 DNA: TGCGCCAGCAGCTTGGGGAGCGGGGGCGGCGAGCAGTACTTC; clone size: few; D gene: TRBD2; V gene: TRBV5-1; J gene: TRBJ2-7
CDR3 protein: CASSPRAGTGELFF; CDR3 DNA: TGCGCCAGCAGCCCACGGGCAGGCACCGGGGAGCTGTTTTTT; clone size: few; D gene: NA; V gene: TRBV4-1; J gene: TRBJ2-2
CDR3 protein: CAWSVGTGENSPLHF; CDR3 DNA: TGTGCCTGGAGTGTAGGGACAGGGGAGAATTCACCCCTCCACTTT; clone size: NA; D gene: TRBD1; V gene: TRBV30; J gene: TRBJ1-6
CDR3 protein: CASSPPRTGDTGELFF; CDR3 DNA: TGTGCCAGCTCACCACCGAGGACAGGGGACACCGGGGAGCTGTTTTTT; clone size: few; D gene: TRBD1; V gene: TRBV18; J gene: TRBJ2-2
CDR3 protein: CATSGTANTGELFF; CDR3 DNA: TGTGCCACCTCCGGGACCGCGAACACCGGGGAGCTGTTTTTT; clone size: NA; D gene: NA; V gene: TRBV7-9; J gene: TRBJ2-2
CDR3 protein: CASSSRSGEETQYF; CDR3 DNA: TGTGCCAGCAGCTCCCGGAGCGGGGAAGAGACCCAGTACTTC; clone size: few; D gene: TRBD2; V gene: TRBV7-9; J gene: TRBJ2-5
CDR3 protein: CASSFGGENTGELFF; CDR3 DNA: TGTGCCAGCAGCTTTGGAGGGGAAAACACCGGGGAGCTGTTTTTT; clone size: few; D gene: NA; V gene: TRBV11-2; J gene: TRBJ2-2
CDR3 protein: CASSPLELSGANVLTF; CDR3 DNA: TGTGCCAGCTCCCCCCTCGAGCTTTCTGGGGCCAACGTCCTGACTTTC; clone size: few; D gene: NA; V gene: TRBV18; J gene: TRBJ2-6
CDR3 protein: CASITGQYGDSPLHF; CDR3 DNA: TGTGCCAGCATTACAGGACAGTACGGGGATTCACCCCTCCACTTT; clone size: NA; D gene: NA; V gene: TRBV28; J gene: TRBJ1-6
CDR3 protein: CASSYRTGTYEQYF; CDR3 DNA: TGTGCCAGCAGTTACCGTACAGGGACCTACGAGCAGTACTTC; clone size: NA; D gene: NA; V gene: TRBV6-5; J gene: TRBJ2-7
CDR3 protein: CASSLRQSNSGNTIYF; CDR3 DNA: TGTGCCAGCAGCTTAAGGCAGAGTAACTCTGGAAACACCATATATTTT; clone size: few; D gene: NA; V gene: TRBV7-9; J gene: TRBJ1-3
CDR3 protein: CAISELGSVETQYF; CDR3 DNA: TGTGCCATCAGTGAGTTGGGATCCGTGGAGACCCAGTACTTC; clone size: few; D gene: NA; V gene: TRBV10-3; J gene: TRBJ2-5
CDR3 protein: CASTRDGGAYEQYF; CDR3 DNA: TGTGCCAGTACCAGGGATGGAGGGGCCTACGAGCAGTACTTC; clone size: few; D gene: NA; V gene: TRBV19; J gene: TRBJ2-7
CDR3 protein: CAIRGDRVNTEAFF; CDR3 DNA: TGTGCCATCAGGGGGGACAGAGTGAACACTGAAGCTTTCTTT; clone size: NA; D gene: TRBD1; V gene: TRBV10-3; J gene: TRBJ1-1
CDR3 protein: CASSPRLDSGEQYF; CDR3 DNA: TGTGCCAGCAGCCCGAGACTTGATTCCGGCGAGCAGTACTTC; clone size: NA; D gene: NA; V gene: TRBV7-6; J gene: TRBJ2-7
CDR3 protein: CASSAGQSTDTQYF; CDR3 DNA: TGTGCCAGCAGCGCCGGACAGAGCACAGATACGCAGTATTTT; clone size: few; D gene: NA; V gene: TRBV11-3; J gene: TRBJ2-3
CDR3 protein: CASRFQGPSPLHF; CDR3 DNA: TGCGCCAGCAGGTTTCAGGGACCCTCACCCCTCCACTTT; clone size: few; D gene: NA; V gene: TRBV5-1; J gene: TRBJ1-6
CDR3 protein: CASSFPSGGGAFF; CDR3 DNA: TGCGCCAGCAGCTTCCCCAGTGGCGGGGGAGCTTTCTTT; clone size: few; D gene: NA; V gene: TRBV5-1; J gene: TRBJ1-1
CDR3 protein: CASSVGDRVYEQYF; CDR3 DNA: TGTGCCAGCAGCGTCGGGGACAGGGTCTACGAGCAGTACTTC; clone size: NA; D gene: TRBD1; V gene: TRBV9; J gene: TRBJ2-7
CDR3 protein: CASSPTGHLGYGYTF; CDR3 DNA: TGTGCCAGCAGTCCCACGGGACATCTGGGCTATGGCTACACCTTC; clone size: NA; D gene: NA; V gene: TRBV28; J gene: TRBJ1-2
CDR3 protein: CASSSRTGRAEAFF; CDR3 DNA: TGTGCCAGCAGTTCACGGACAGGGAGGGCTGAAGCTTTCTTT; clone size: NA; D gene: TRBD1; V gene: TRBV27; J gene: TRBJ1-1
CDR3 protein: CASSIGGGETQYF; CDR3 DNA: TGTGCCAGCAGCATCGGGGGAGGAGAGACCCAGTACTTC; clone size: NA; D gene: NA; V gene: TRBV7-9; J gene: TRBJ2-5
CDR3 protein: CASSASGTEHGRYF; CDR3 DNA: TGTGCCAGTAGTGCCTCCGGGACAGAGCACGGACGGTACTTC; clone size: NA; D gene: TRBD1; V gene: TRBV19; J gene: TRBJ2-7
CDR3 protein: CASSPSGARGEQYF; CDR3 DNA: TGTGCCAGTAGTCCCTCGGGAGCCCGAGGGGAGCAGTACTTC; clone size: NA; D gene: NA; V gene: TRBV19; J gene: TRBJ2-7
CDR3 protein: CASSLRSGGTDTQYF; CDR3 DNA: TGTGCCAGCAGCTTACGGTCAGGGGGCACAGATACGCAGTATTTT; clone size: few; D gene: NA; V gene: TRBV11-2; J gene: TRBJ2-3
CDR3 protein: CAWSVISGGRDTQYF; CDR3 DNA: TGTGCCTGGAGTGTAATTAGCGGGGGGCGAGATACGCAGTATTTT; clone size: few; D gene: TRBD2; V gene: TRBV30; J gene: TRBJ2-3
CDR3 protein: CASSVGTTGNTIYF; CDR3 DNA: TGTGCCAGCAGTGTCGGCACCACTGGAAACACCATATATTTT; clone size: few; D gene: NA; V gene: TRBV2; J gene: TRBJ1-3
CDR3 protein: CASIQPGHPGEYTGELFF; CDR3 DNA: TGTGCCAGTATTCAACCGGGACACCCGGGGGAGTACACCGGGGAGCTGTTTTTT; clone size: few; D gene: NA; V gene: TRBV19; J gene: TRBJ2-2
CDR3 protein: CASTSATTDTQYF; CDR3 DNA: TGTGCCAGCACCTCGGCGACTACAGATACGCAGTATTTT; clone size: NA; D gene: NA; V gene: TRBV6-1; J gene: TRBJ2-3
CDR3 protein: CASSLAGAGASDEQYF; CDR3 DNA: TGCGCCAGCAGCTTGGCCGGAGCGGGGGCGAGCGACGAGCAGTACTTC; clone size: NA; D gene: TRBD2; V gene: TRBV5-1; J gene: TRBJ2-7
CDR3 protein: CASSLGLAGTDTQYF; CDR3 DNA: TGTGCCAGCAGCTTAGGATTAGCGGGCACAGATACGCAGTATTTT; clone size: few; D gene: NA; V gene: TRBV7-7; J gene: TRBJ2-3